This T cell receptor beta chain was recorded in a study of blood T cell repertoires in COVID-19. About the study: Whether acute or convalescent, the COVID-19 samples came from the United States, Italy and Spain. T cells, B-cell-depleted T cells, or PBMCs provided the cDNA or gDNA that served as material.

Germline lookup yields CDR1 LNHDA and CDR2 SQIVND (reference sequence). The V and J ends lost 5 bases and 4 bases, in that order; junction bases with no gene match: 6. There are 15 residues in the CDR3. The table lists this clone with a few counts. Authors' processing steps: Researchers report that nucleated cell counts were estimated from reference gene primer amplification. Sequencing used immunoSEQ multiplex PCR; TCRdb keeps in-frame clones, though not all of them. D and trimming were read from the DNA, whereas the V and J calls and clone size are those reported in that table. The sample shows about 22,000 clones, approximately 83% of them seen only once.

The sequencing sample was made of peripheral blood. V usage is TRBV19 and J usage is TRBJ1-3, with 9 bases identical to TRBD1. The origin of this receptor is a man between 65 and 85 years old with acute or convalescent COVID-19. The CDR3 protein is CASSVTGGDGNTIYF. The CDR3 coding sequence is TGTGCCAGTAGTGTCACAGGGGGCGACGGAAACACCATATATTTT.